A selection of T cell receptor beta chains follows, all from one sample in a study of T cells after yellow fever vaccination. TCRdb redid the calling of the 5' RACE reads with MiXCR, one entry per CDR3 protein. The data show about 350,000 distinct CDR3 sequences, with about 7.8% seen just once and roughly a sixth held by the top ten. Sample: PBMCs, taken more than 35 days after the first yellow fever vaccination. The receptor source for this set is a man aged 18 to 30 who received the YFV17D yellow fever vaccine. Both conserved end residues are part of each CDR3. D genes are given only for firm matches. Clone size is not always given. Where it is, it says once, few, many or a class for expanded clones.

clone_size: .
j_call: TRBJ2-1
v_call: TRBV20-1
d_call: .
cdr3_nt: TGCAGTGCTAGGAAGGGGGGAGCGGTCTCGTACAATGAGCAGTTCTTC
cdr3_aa: CSARKGGAVSYNEQFF

clone_size: few
j_call: TRBJ2-1
v_call: TRBV7-2
d_call: TRBD2
cdr3_nt: TGTGCCAGCAGCTGGGGACTAGCGGGGGGAAATGAGCAGTTCTTC
cdr3_aa: CASSWGLAGGNEQFF

clone_size: many
j_call: TRBJ2-5
v_call: TRBV29-1
d_call: .
cdr3_nt: TGCAGCGCCCCCGTGGACTACCAAGAGACCCAGTACTTC
cdr3_aa: CSAPVDYQETQYF

clone_size: .
j_call: TRBJ2-3
v_call: TRBV5-4
d_call: TRBD2
cdr3_nt: TGTGCCAGCAGCTTGAGCGGGGAAAACACAGATACGCAGTATTTT
cdr3_aa: CASSLSGENTDTQYF

clone_size: few
j_call: TRBJ2-4
v_call: TRBV2
d_call: TRBD2
cdr3_nt: TGTGCCAGCGGGGGGGTTTGGGTTGACAAAAACATTCAGTACTTC
cdr3_aa: CASGGVWVDKNIQYF

clone_size: .
j_call: TRBJ2-2
v_call: TRBV20-1
d_call: TRBD2
cdr3_nt: TGCAGTGCTAGGGGGGTTAGCGGGGGGTCGAACACCGGGGAGCTGTTTTTT
cdr3_aa: CSARGVSGGSNTGELFF

clone_size: .
j_call: TRBJ2-5
v_call: TRBV5-6
d_call: .
cdr3_nt: TGTGCCAGCAGCTGGGCCGGGAAAGAGACCCAGTACTTC
cdr3_aa: CASSWAGKETQYF

clone_size: few
j_call: TRBJ2-1
v_call: TRBV13
d_call: .
cdr3_nt: TGTGCCAGCAGCTTCTCCTGGGGGGCCCGGGATGAGCAGTTCTTC
cdr3_aa: CASSFSWGARDEQFF

clone_size: few
j_call: TRBJ1-2
v_call: TRBV7-2
d_call: .
cdr3_nt: TGTGCCACCGCGCTCCTAACTGGGACTTATGGCTACACCTTC
cdr3_aa: CATALLTGTYGYTF

clone_size: .
j_call: TRBJ2-1
v_call: TRBV11-1
d_call: TRBD2
cdr3_nt: TGTGCCAGCAGCCTAAGCTTAGGGCCTAGCGGGGAGAGCTCCTACAATGAGCAGTTCTTC
cdr3_aa: CASSLSLGPSGESSYNEQFF

clone_size: few
j_call: TRBJ1-2
v_call: TRBV12-3/TRBV12-4
d_call: TRBD1
cdr3_nt: TGTGCCAGCAGTCTACGAAACAGGGGGCGAGGCTATGGCTACACCTTC
cdr3_aa: CASSLRNRGRGYGYTF

clone_size: .
j_call: TRBJ2-7
v_call: TRBV5-1
d_call: TRBD2
cdr3_nt: TGCGCCAGCAGGCCTCGGGGGGATCCAGGCGAGCAGTACTTC
cdr3_aa: CASRPRGDPGEQYF

clone_size: once
j_call: TRBJ2-2
v_call: TRBV15
d_call: TRBD2
cdr3_nt: TGTGCCACCAGCAGAGATCGAGCGCGGGGGGTTACCGGGGACCTGTTTTTT
cdr3_aa: CATSRDRARGVTGDLFF

clone_size: many
j_call: TRBJ2-2
v_call: TRBV7-2
d_call: TRBD1
cdr3_nt: TGTGCCAGCAGCAACCGGGACAGGATGACCGGGGAGCTGTTTTTT
cdr3_aa: CASSNRDRMTGELFF

clone_size: few
j_call: TRBJ2-5
v_call: TRBV7-9
d_call: TRBD1
cdr3_nt: TGTGCCAGCAGCTCAAGACAGGGGGGTATGTTTGAGACCCAGTACTTC
cdr3_aa: CASSSRQGGMFETQYF

clone_size: .
j_call: TRBJ2-2
v_call: TRBV11-2
d_call: .
cdr3_nt: TGTGCCAGCAGCTTATCAGAGTTCACCGGGGAGCTGTTTTTT
cdr3_aa: CASSLSEFTGELFF

clone_size: many
j_call: TRBJ1-6
v_call: TRBV4-3
d_call: .
cdr3_nt: TGCGCCAGCAGCCAAGATGGGGGGAATTCACCCCTCCACTTT
cdr3_aa: CASSQDGGNSPLHF

clone_size: few
j_call: TRBJ2-5
v_call: TRBV20-1
d_call: TRBD2
cdr3_nt: TGCAGTGCTAGGGTAGCGGGGGGCCAAGAGACCCAGTACTTC
cdr3_aa: CSARVAGGQETQYF

clone_size: few
j_call: TRBJ1-5
v_call: TRBV20-1
d_call: .
cdr3_nt: TGCAGTGCTAGTGCCCGGGTGGGTCAGCCCCAGCATTTT
cdr3_aa: CSASARVGQPQHF

clone_size: few
j_call: TRBJ2-3
v_call: TRBV12-3/TRBV12-4
d_call: .
cdr3_nt: TGTGCCAGCAGGACGGTCCTCACAGATACGCAGTATTTT
cdr3_aa: CASRTVLTDTQYF

clone_size: few
j_call: TRBJ2-1
v_call: TRBV5-6
d_call: .
cdr3_nt: TGTGCCAGCATCAGACAGAACTACAATGAGCAGTTCTTC
cdr3_aa: CASIRQNYNEQFF

clone_size: few
j_call: TRBJ2-3
v_call: TRBV4-1
d_call: TRBD1
cdr3_nt: TGCGCCAGCAGCCAGATACCGGGACAGGGCTCCACAGATACGCAGTATTTT
cdr3_aa: CASSQIPGQGSTDTQYF

clone_size: few
j_call: TRBJ1-6
v_call: TRBV6-5
d_call: TRBD1
cdr3_nt: TGTGCCAGCAGTTACTCGACGGGACAGAAGTTCAATTCACCCCTCCACTTT
cdr3_aa: CASSYSTGQKFNSPLHF

clone_size: few
j_call: TRBJ2-1
v_call: TRBV12-3/TRBV12-4
d_call: .
cdr3_nt: TGTGCCAGCAGTTTAGTGGGGGATCGGGGGACCCACGAGCAGTTCTTC
cdr3_aa: CASSLVGDRGTHEQFF

clone_size: .
j_call: TRBJ2-1
v_call: TRBV10-2
d_call: .
cdr3_nt: TGCGCCAGCAGTGGTGTGGGGGTCCATGAGCAGTTCTTC
cdr3_aa: CASSGVGVHEQFF

clone_size: few
j_call: TRBJ1-4
v_call: TRBV20-1
d_call: .
cdr3_nt: TGCAGTGCTAGAGAAAGCAGGGGCCACGAAAAACTGTTTTTT
cdr3_aa: CSARESRGHEKLFF

clone_size: many
j_call: TRBJ2-5
v_call: TRBV28
d_call: .
cdr3_nt: TGTGCCAGCAGTTTATATCCTTCCGGAAGGCCCCAGTACTTC
cdr3_aa: CASSLYPSGRPQYF

clone_size: many
j_call: TRBJ2-5
v_call: TRBV5-1
d_call: TRBD2
cdr3_nt: TGCGCCAGCAGAAGAAGCGGGGGGCAAGAGACCCAGTACTTC
cdr3_aa: CASRRSGGQETQYF

clone_size: .
j_call: TRBJ1-5
v_call: TRBV12-3/TRBV12-4
d_call: TRBD1
cdr3_nt: TGTGCCAGCAGGACAGGGGGGGGCAATCAGCCCCAGCATTTT
cdr3_aa: CASRTGGGNQPQHF

clone_size: .
j_call: TRBJ1-3
v_call: TRBV7-9
d_call: .
cdr3_nt: TGTGCCAGCAGCTTATATGGCGCCTCTGGAAACACCATATATTTT
cdr3_aa: CASSLYGASGNTIYF

clone_size: .
j_call: TRBJ2-2
v_call: TRBV12-3/TRBV12-4
d_call: TRBD2
cdr3_nt: TGTGCCAGCCGGGGGGATATATCGGTCTGGGCCGGGGAGCTGTTTTTT
cdr3_aa: CASRGDISVWAGELFF

clone_size: .
j_call: TRBJ1-6
v_call: TRBV6-1
d_call: .
cdr3_nt: TGTGCCAGCAGACGAGGACAGTTCGGCACTAATTCACCCCTCCACTTT
cdr3_aa: CASRRGQFGTNSPLHF

clone_size: many
j_call: TRBJ2-3
v_call: TRBV7-2
d_call: TRBD1
cdr3_nt: TGTGCCAGCAGCTTACAGGGGGTCCCAGATACGCAGTATTTT
cdr3_aa: CASSLQGVPDTQYF

clone_size: many
j_call: TRBJ2-1
v_call: TRBV5-1
d_call: .
cdr3_nt: TGCGCCAGCAGCGAGCGGACGGAGGGTGAGCAGTTCTTC
cdr3_aa: CASSERTEGEQFF

clone_size: .
j_call: TRBJ2-7
v_call: TRBV9
d_call: TRBD2
cdr3_nt: TGTGCCAGCAGCGTACGAGGTAGCGGGGGGCCCTTCTCCTACGAGCAGTACTTC
cdr3_aa: CASSVRGSGGPFSYEQYF

clone_size: .
j_call: TRBJ1-1
v_call: TRBV20-1
d_call: .
cdr3_nt: TGCAGTGCTAGAGTTCGGGGCTGGGGCACTGAAGCTTTCTTT
cdr3_aa: CSARVRGWGTEAFF

clone_size: few
j_call: TRBJ2-5
v_call: TRBV3-1
d_call: .
cdr3_nt: TGTGCCAGCAGCCAAGATCCGGGCCCCAAAGGGGAGACCCAGTACTTC
cdr3_aa: CASSQDPGPKGETQYF

clone_size: few
j_call: TRBJ1-1
v_call: TRBV4-2
d_call: TRBD1
cdr3_nt: TGTGCCAGCAGCCAAGATCTTCAAGACAGGGGAGGGGCTTTCTTT
cdr3_aa: CASSQDLQDRGGAFF

clone_size: few
j_call: TRBJ1-2
v_call: TRBV7-6
d_call: .
cdr3_nt: TGTGCCAGCAGCTTAGGACGGTCGGGGCTCGGAGGCTACACCTTC
cdr3_aa: CASSLGRSGLGGYTF

clone_size: many
j_call: TRBJ2-7
v_call: TRBV20-1
d_call: TRBD1
cdr3_nt: TGCAGTGCCGGGGACAGGGGGCCTGACGAGCAGTACTTC
cdr3_aa: CSAGDRGPDEQYF

clone_size: .
j_call: TRBJ2-5
v_call: TRBV9
d_call: .
cdr3_nt: TGTGCCAGCAGCGTAGGGTGGCGGCAAGAGACCCAGTACTTC
cdr3_aa: CASSVGWRQETQYF

clone_size: few
j_call: TRBJ2-2
v_call: TRBV7-9
d_call: .
cdr3_nt: TGTGCCAGCAGCTTAGCGCAGGTCCCAGGGAACACCGGGGAGCTGTTTTTT
cdr3_aa: CASSLAQVPGNTGELFF

clone_size: .
j_call: TRBJ2-3
v_call: TRBV5-6
d_call: .
cdr3_nt: TGTGCCAGCAGCTTGGACCCACATCATCTCACAGATACGCAGTATTTT
cdr3_aa: CASSLDPHHLTDTQYF

clone_size: many
j_call: TRBJ2-7
v_call: TRBV4-3
d_call: .
cdr3_nt: TGCGCCAGCAGCCAAGAACGGGCCTACGAGCAGTACTTC
cdr3_aa: CASSQERAYEQYF

clone_size: .
j_call: TRBJ2-5
v_call: TRBV7-2
d_call: TRBD2
cdr3_nt: TGTGCCAGCAGCTCCGCTAGCGGGGGGGCCGTAGAGACCCAGTACTTC
cdr3_aa: CASSSASGGAVETQYF

clone_size: few
j_call: TRBJ2-7
v_call: TRBV5-4
d_call: .
cdr3_nt: TGTGCCAGCAGCTTGGGACAGGAGTCCGAGCAGTACTTC
cdr3_aa: CASSLGQESEQYF

clone_size: many
j_call: TRBJ1-1
v_call: TRBV12-3/TRBV12-4
d_call: .
cdr3_nt: TGTGCCAGCAGTTTAAGTCAAGGAGACACTGAAGCTTTCTTT
cdr3_aa: CASSLSQGDTEAFF